This paragraph reports one T cell receptor beta chain. cDNA prepared by RNA extraction and subsequent reverse transcription served as the template for sequencing. TCRdb keeps only in-frame clones here, not all; method: immunoSEQ multiplex PCR. The table records about 150,000 clones, around 50% of them present only once. This record comes from a study of CD8+ T cells in alopecia areata. In the study overall: Treated patients swallowed 5 to 10 mg of oral tofacitinib twice daily. Patients remained on tofacitinib for 6 to 18 months and then went 6 months without it.

This specimen was CD8+ T cells sorted from blood, taken at week 0. The clonotype was recovered from a human donor with alopecia areata.

CDR3 loop: CASSQDRGLRQPQHF. CDR3 DNA sequence: TGCGCCAGCAGCCAAGACAGGGGGCTGAGGCAGCCCCAGCATTTT. The V call is TRBV4-3, the J call TRBJ1-5; TRBD1 matches at 8 bases. The CDR3 has 15 amino acids. V shed 0 bases, J shed 7 bases, and the junction held 5 bases outside the gene matches. The germline V gene encodes CDR1 LGHNA and CDR2 YSLEER.